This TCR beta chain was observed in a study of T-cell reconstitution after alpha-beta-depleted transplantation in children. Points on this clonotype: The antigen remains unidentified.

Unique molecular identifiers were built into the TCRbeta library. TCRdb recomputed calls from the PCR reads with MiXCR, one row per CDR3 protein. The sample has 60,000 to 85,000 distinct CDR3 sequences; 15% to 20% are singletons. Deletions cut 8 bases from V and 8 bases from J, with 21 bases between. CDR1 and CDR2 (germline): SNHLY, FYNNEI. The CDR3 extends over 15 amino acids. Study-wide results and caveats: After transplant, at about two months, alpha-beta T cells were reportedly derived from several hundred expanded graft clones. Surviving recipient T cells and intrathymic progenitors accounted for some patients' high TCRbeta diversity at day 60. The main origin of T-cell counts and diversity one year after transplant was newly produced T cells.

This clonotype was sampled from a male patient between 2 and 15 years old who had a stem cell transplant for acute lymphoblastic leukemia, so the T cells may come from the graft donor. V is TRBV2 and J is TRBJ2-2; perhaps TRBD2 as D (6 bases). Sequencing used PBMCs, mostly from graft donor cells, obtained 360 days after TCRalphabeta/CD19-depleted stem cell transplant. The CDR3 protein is CASVPSLAESGELFF. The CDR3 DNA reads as TGTGCCAGCGTCCCGTCGTTAGCGGAGTCGGGGGAGCTGTTTTTT.